The sequence of this T cell receptor beta chain was determined in a study of blood T cell repertoires in COVID-19. As for the study in general: Nucleic acid was either cDNA or gDNA, and it came from T cells, B-cell-depleted T cells, or PBMCs.

Some clones are missing from TCRdb's copy, which holds only in-frame ones; the method was immunoSEQ multiplex PCR. The table has about 74,000 clones, roughly nine tenths seen once; the top ten hold 1.4% to 1.5%. The sequence was collected from a man aged 50 to 59 with acute or convalescent COVID-19. The sequencing input was peripheral blood.

CDR3 nucleotides: TGTGCCAGCAGCCCCGACTGGAGCTCCTATAATTCACCCCTCCACTTT. Amino acid sequence: CASSPDWSSYNSPLHF. This chain uses TRBV7-2 with TRBJ1-6; no firm D call. V was pared by 5 bases and J by 0 bases, with 11 bases between. Germline CDR1 reads SGHTA; CDR2 reads FQGNSA. CDR3 length equals 16 residues.